What follows are 22 T cell receptor beta chains derived from one specimen sequenced in a study of OX40 agonist ivuxolimab in advanced cancers. Sequencing used immunoSEQ multiplex PCR; TCRdb keeps in-frame clones, though not all of them. The sample records more than 95,000 clones, 94% being singletons. Specimen: CD4+ or CD8+ T cells sorted from blood, collected in a trial of the OX40 agonist ivuxolimab. Receptors originate from an adult with an advanced solid tumor such as melanoma, head and neck, liver or kidney cancer.

This chain joins TRBV27 and TRBJ2-5; 7 bases align to TRBD1. V lost 2 bases to trimming and J lost 5 bases; unmatched junction nucleotides: 5. Germline V gene sequence: CDR1 MNHEY, CDR2 SMNVEV (reference sequence). The CDR3 spans 14 residues. CDR3 in amino acids: CASSLRQGIETQYF. The CDR3 coding sequence is TGTGCCAGCAGTTTACGACAGGGAATCGAGACCCAGTACTTC.

The rearrangement links TRBV4-3 to TRBJ2-3; 10 bases agree with TRBD2. The CDR3 extends over 15 amino acids. Germline CDR1 reads LGHNA; CDR2 reads YSLEER. Germline trimming cut 4 bases from V and 3 bases from J; bases unmatched to any gene: 4. As DNA, the CDR3 is TGCGCCAGCAGCCCTAGCGGGAGTTTAACAGATACGCAGTATTTT. Protein product: CASSPSGSLTDTQYF.

V usage is TRBV29-1 and J usage is TRBJ1-1; D is unresolved. Germline CDR1 is SQVTM and CDR2 is ANQGSEA. CDR3 size: 11 residues. V gave up 7 bases and J gave up 4 bases, with 10 bases separating them. In DNA form, the CDR3 reads TGCAGCGGGAGCGTCACCACTGAAGCTTTCTTT. Protein: CSGSVTTEAFF.

This chain uses TRBV18 with TRBJ1-6; D possibly corresponds to TRBD1 (6 bases). The V gene lost 1 base and the J gene lost 4 bases, with 14 bases spanning the gap. This CDR3 has 17 residues. Germline CDR1 is KGHSH and CDR2 is LQKENI. CDR3 sequence reads: CASSPQQVGTYNSPLHF. In DNA form, the CDR3 reads TGTGCCAGCTCACCACAACAGGTGGGGACATATAATTCACCCCTCCACTTT.

This chain uses TRBV6-4 with TRBJ1-2, with TRBD1 as a possible D gene (6 bases). Germline V lookup: CDR1 MRHNA, CDR2 SNTAGT. The V end was cut by 4 bases, the J end by 4 bases, with 13 bases between. The CDR3 is 14 residues long. CDR3 DNA: TGTGCCAGCAGTGCCCAGGGGTTCGGCTATGGCTACACCTTC. It encodes CASSAQGFGYGYTF.

This clone occurred once. The V and J genes are TRBV9 and TRBJ1-3; weak D call: TRBD1 (6 bases). V was pared by 2 bases and J by 4 bases, with 13 bases between. Germline V gene sequence: CDR1 SGDLS, CDR2 YYNGEE. This CDR3 contains 15 residues. CDR3 DNA: TGTGCCAGCAGCGTTTCCGGGACACCGGGAAACACCATATATTTT. It is translated as CASSVSGTPGNTIYF.

V gene TRBV2 combines with J gene TRBJ2-3, with D perhaps TRBD2 (5 bases). The CDR3 has 13 residues. The germline gives CDR1 SNHLY, CDR2 FYNNEI. The germline V and J ends were trimmed by 7 bases and 3 bases, with 11 bases remaining between them. The CDR3 sequence is CASTEGSTDTQYF. The CDR3 DNA follows: TGTGCCAGCACCGAGGGCTCGACAGATACGCAGTATTTT.

As for this clone: In the same sample, other DNA sequences code for this CDR3. In DNA, the CDR3 is TGTGCCTGGAGTCGGGACAGGCCGTATGGCTACACCTTC. Protein: CAWSRDRPYGYTF. The rearrangement links TRBV30 to TRBJ1-2; TRBD1 matches at 8 bases. The CDR3 runs 13 residues. Germline V lookup: CDR1 GTSNPN, CDR2 SVGIG (reference sequence). Trimming removed 2 bases from V and 5 bases from J; junction bases left unmatched: 4.

The genes are TRBV7-2 and TRBJ1-2; 7 nucleotides match TRBD1. The CDR3 is made up of 13 amino acids. Germline V lookup: CDR1 SGHTA, CDR2 FQGNSA. V was pared by 5 bases and J by 5 bases, with 5 bases of the junction left unmatched. CDR3 in DNA: TGTGCCAGCAGCCCAGACAGGGAGTATGGCTACACCTTC. It codes for CASSPDREYGYTF.

This chain connects TRBV28 to TRBJ1-1; D is ambiguous. The CDR3 length is 15 residues. V gave up 3 bases and J gave up 1 base, with 12 bases separating them. The germline V gene encodes CDR1 MDHEN and CDR2 SYDVKM. In DNA, the CDR3 is TGTGCCAGCAGTTTCGGCAGGAATTGGAACACTGAAGCTTTCTTT. This sequence encodes CASSFGRNWNTEAFF.

CDR3: CASSLGDGNTEAFF. The CDR3 DNA reads as TGCGCCAGCAGCTTGGGGGACGGGAACACTGAAGCTTTCTTT. The chain recombines TRBV5-1 with TRBJ1-1; possibly TRBD1 for D (5 bases). The CDR3 covers 14 residues. Germline loops: CDR1 SGHRS, CDR2 YFSETQ. The V gene lost 0 bases and the J gene lost 1 base, with 7 bases spanning the gap.

On this clone: One end of the junction does not line up with germline, which may come from a read error. V and J are TRBV6-1 and TRBJ1-6; tentatively, D is TRBD1 (6 bases). The CDR3 is 15 amino acids. Germline V CDR1 and CDR2: MNHNS, SASEGT. The CDR3: CASKQDSSYNLPLHF. The CDR3 nucleotides read TGTGCCAGCAAACAGGACAGCTCCTATAATTTACCCCTCCACTTT.

This clone was counted between two and nine times. The J gene is TRBJ1-1, the V gene TRBV7-9, with D maybe TRBD1 (5 bases). This CDR3 comprises 16 residues. The V gene's germline CDR1 is SEHNR and CDR2 FQNEAQ (reference sequence). Trimming shortened V by 5 bases and J by 1 base, and 17 bases separated the two germline ends. The CDR3 protein is CASSLLGGQGNTEAFF. The CDR3 DNA is TGTGCCAGCAGCCTCCTAGGCGGGCAGGGGAACACTGAAGCTTTCTTT.

The chain carries TRBV27 and TRBJ1-6; 8 bases agree with TRBD1. Germline CDR1 and CDR2: MNHEY and SMNVEV (reference sequence). V was pared by 6 bases and J by 2 bases, with 3 bases of the junction left unmatched. The CDR3 consists of 15 residues. DNA of the CDR3: TGTGCCAGCAGGGACAGGGCCGCCTATAATTCACCCCTCCACTTT. Protein product: CASRDRAAYNSPLHF.

V and J are TRBV19 and TRBJ2-5; TRBD2 matches at 13 bases. V trimming: 4 bases; J trimming: 4 bases; junction bases outside the gene matches: 3. The CDR3 totals 15 residues. Germline V lookup: CDR1 LNHDA, CDR2 SQIVND (reference sequence). CDR3 sequence reads: CASSKGLAGRETQYF. CDR3 bases: TGTGCCAGTAGTAAGGGACTAGCGGGACGAGAGACCCAGTACTTC.

The V call is TRBV28, the J call TRBJ1-4, with TRBD1 matching over 9 bases. Trimming at V came to 2 bases and at J to 8 bases, leaving 6 bases not matched to a gene. The CDR3 runs to 15 residues. Per the germline V gene, CDR1 is MDHEN and CDR2 is SYDVKM. As DNA, the CDR3 is TGTGCCAGCAGTTTAAGGGACAGGGTAGGAGAAAAACTGTTTTTT. Protein: CASSLRDRVGEKLFF.

The J gene is TRBJ1-3, the V gene TRBV18; 12 bases fit TRBD1. The CDR3 totals 16 residues. V trimming: 3 bases; J trimming: 1 base; junction bases outside the gene matches: 1. Germline CDR1 reads KGHSH; CDR2 reads LQKENI. The CDR3 sequence is CASSPGQGASGNTIYF. The CDR3 nucleotides are TGTGCCAGCTCACCGGGACAGGGGGCATCTGGAAACACCATATATTTT. The variable domain in full, completed from reference TRBV18 and TRBJ1-3, reads NAGVMQNPRHLVRRRGQEARLRCSPMKGHSHVYWYRQLPEEGLKFMVYLQKENIIDESGMPKERFSAEFPKEGPSILRIQQVVRGDSAAYFCASSPGQGASGNTIYFGEGSWLTVV.

The rearrangement uses TRBV11-3 and TRBJ2-3; TRBD2 might be the D (6 bases). Germline loops: CDR1 SGHNT, CDR2 YENEEA. V was pared by 5 bases and J by 5 bases, with 11 bases between. The CDR3 loop spans 13 amino acids. The CDR3, as DNA: TGTGCCAGCAGCAGACTAGTGGGAGATACGCAGTATTTT. Its protein product is CASSRLVGDTQYF.

This sequence joins TRBV4-3 and TRBJ1-4; the D is unclear. V lost 5 bases to trimming and J lost 8 bases, with 21 bases between them. The CDR3 is 16 residues long. In germline, CDR1 is LGHNA, CDR2 YSLEER. CDR3 loop: CASSASVVNTREKLFF. The CDR3, as DNA: TGCGCCAGCAGCGCAAGCGTAGTAAATACGCGGGAAAAACTGTTTTTT.

J is TRBJ1-2 and V is TRBV6-5; 10 positions match TRBD1. Germline values: CDR1 MNHEY, CDR2 SVGAGI. V lost 6 bases and J lost 7; bases outside the gene matches: 11. This CDR3 is 15 amino acids long. CDR3 DNA sequence: TGTGCCAGCAGCCCCCAGGGACAGGGGATGCTTGGCTACACCTTC. This gives the protein CASSPQGQGMLGYTF.

V gene TRBV5-1 combines with J gene TRBJ1-6, with TRBD1 as a possible D gene (5 bases). This CDR3 spans 15 amino acids. In germline, CDR1 is SGHRS, CDR2 YFSETQ. Between the trimmed V and J ends, which lost 5 bases and 9 bases, there was a span of 18 bases. The CDR3 DNA reads as TGCGCCAGCAGTCTCACGGGGGAACGGGGTTCACCCCTCCACTTT. This gives the protein CASSLTGERGSPLHF. The complete variable domain, with remaining parts taken from reference TRBV5-1 and TRBJ1-6, reads KAGVTQTPRYLIKTRGQQVTLSCSPISGHRSVSWYQQTPGQGLQFLFEYFSETQRNKGNFPGRFSGRQFSNSRSEMNVSTLELGDSALYLCASSLTGERGSPLHFGNGTRLTVT.

This clone has more than one count but fewer than ten. This chain links TRBV4-2 with TRBJ2-7, with unresolved D. The V and J ends lost 3 bases and 4 bases respectively, with 16 bases between them. CDR1 and CDR2 (germline): LGHNA, YNFKEQ. The CDR3 sequence is 15 residues long. The CDR3 is CASSHLTELRYEQYF. The CDR3 DNA sequence: TGTGCCAGCAGCCACCTGACGGAGCTGAGGTACGAGCAGTACTTC.